These 16 T cell receptor beta chains came from one sample sequenced in a study of OX40 agonist ivuxolimab in advanced cancers. Assay used: immunoSEQ multiplex PCR; TCRdb lists only in-frame clones, some missing. The sample lists tens of thousands of clones, roughly 86% occurring once. Here the sequenced sample was CD4+ or CD8+ T cells sorted from blood, taken in a trial of the OX40 agonist ivuxolimab. The receptors originated from an adult with an advanced solid tumor such as melanoma, head and neck, liver or kidney cancer.

The genes are TRBV7-9 and TRBJ1-2, with 9 bases matching TRBD1. Germline trimming cut 4 bases from V and 2 bases from J; bases unmatched to any gene: 8. Germline loops: CDR1 SEHNR, CDR2 FQNEAQ (reference sequence). The CDR3 is 16 residues long. CDR3 sequence: CASSSGTGLLNYGYTF. CDR3 nucleotide sequence: TGTGCCAGCAGCTCAGGGACAGGGCTCCTAAACTATGGCTACACCTTC.

J is TRBJ1-6 and V is TRBV28; maybe TRBD1 (5 bases). Trimming cost V 5 bases and J 2 bases, with 16 bases left between them. Germline V CDR1 and CDR2: MDHEN, SYDVKM. The CDR3 is 17 residues long. CDR3 sequence: CASSIPTHRTYNSPLHF. The CDR3 coding sequence is TGTGCCAGCAGTATCCCCACACACAGGACCTATAATTCACCCCTCCACTTT.

The chain employs TRBV2 and TRBJ2-7, with 11 nucleotides matching TRBD1. J lost 1 base, V lost 8 bases, and 4 bases had no gene match. The CDR3 covers 14 residues. From germline, CDR1 is SNHLY and CDR2 FYNNEI. CDR3 in amino acids: CASAGQGVSYEQYV. The CDR3 DNA is TGTGCCAGCGCGGGACAGGGGGTATCCTACGAGCAGTACGTC.

The rearrangement joins TRBV7-9 to TRBJ2-5; 10 bases line up with TRBD2. The V gene end was trimmed by 6 bases and the J gene end by 3 bases; junction bases not matched to a gene: 4. The CDR3 has 14 amino acids. In germline, CDR1 is SEHNR, CDR2 FQNEAQ (reference sequence). The CDR3 coding sequence is TGTGCCAGCAGTCGCAGCGGGGGGGAAGAGACCCAGTACTTC. This sequence encodes CASSRSGGEETQYF. Complete variable domain (other parts from reference TRBV7-9 and TRBJ2-5): DTGVSQNPRHKITKRGQNVTFRCDPISEHNRLYWYRQTLGQGPEFLTYFQNEAQLEKSRLLSDRFSAERPKGSFSTLEIQRTEQGDSAMYLCASSRSGGEETQYFGPGTRLLVL.

CDR3 DNA: TGTGCCAGCACACCAGACGTGACCATGAACACTGAAGCTTTCTTT. It translates to CASTPDVTMNTEAFF. The chain uses TRBV6-1 and TRBJ1-1; no clear D. The length of the CDR3 is 15 residues. The germline V and J ends were trimmed by 7 bases and 0 bases, with 15 bases remaining between them. Per the germline V gene, CDR1 is MNHNS and CDR2 is SASEGT.

This chain joins TRBV27 and TRBJ2-5; possible D gene TRBD1, 6 bases. The J call may be incorrect, as the DNA end agrees better with TRBJ2-7. The length of the CDR3 is 15 residues. Germline CDR1 reads MNHEY; CDR2 reads SMNVEV (reference sequence). Written as DNA, the CDR3 is TGTGCCAGCAGTAGTATACAGGGCCCCTCCTACGAGCAGTACTTC. Translation: CASSSIQGPSYEQYF.

The chain recombines TRBV7-9 with TRBJ2-2; D is ambiguous. CDR3 size: 12 residues. Deletions cut 2 bases from V and 5 bases from J, with 3 bases between. Germline values: CDR1 SEHNR, CDR2 FQNEAQ (reference sequence). CDR3 residues: CASSLKTGELFF. DNA of the CDR3: TGTGCCAGCAGCTTAAAGACCGGGGAGCTGTTTTTT.

The chain combines TRBV27 with TRBJ2-5, with 7 bases matching TRBD2. This CDR3 is built from 15 residues. V trimming: 2 bases; J trimming: 2 bases; junction bases outside the gene matches: 5. In germline, CDR1 is MNHEY, CDR2 SMNVEV (reference sequence). As DNA, the CDR3 is TGTGCCAGCAGTTTAGCCGGGGGGTCGCAAGAGACCCAGTACTTC. Its translation is CASSLAGGSQETQYF.

The chain has TRBV7-6 and TRBJ2-1; tentatively, D is TRBD1 (6 bases). The length of the CDR3 is 15 residues. The germline V gene encodes CDR1 SGHVS and CDR2 FNYEAQ. Between the trimmed V and J ends, which lost 5 bases and 0 bases, there was a span of 11 bases. The CDR3 protein is CASSPWDISYNEQFF. The DNA of the CDR3 is TGTGCCAGCAGCCCTTGGGACATCTCCTACAATGAGCAGTTCTTC.

The chain links TRBV28 to TRBJ2-2; TRBD2 is a possible D gene (6 bases). Germline CDR1 and CDR2: MDHEN and SYDVKM. The CDR3 loop spans 16 amino acids. Trimming took off 6 bases at V and 3 bases at J, with 17 bases between the two ends. CDR3 in DNA: TGTGCCAGCAGCAACCTCCGGGACTCCTACACCGGGGAGCTGTTTTTT. It codes for CASSNLRDSYTGELFF. Full variable domain (outside the CDR3, taken from reference TRBV28 and TRBJ2-2): DVKVTQSSRYLVKRTGEKVFLECVQDMDHENMFWYRQDPGLGLRLIYFSYDVKMKEKGDIPEGYSVSREKKERFSLILESASTNQTSMYLCASSNLRDSYTGELFFGEGSRLTVL.

CDR3 region: CASSVKGTGDEQYF. The CDR3 region has the DNA TGTGCCAGCAGCGTAAAGGGGACAGGGGACGAGCAGTACTTC. This chain joins TRBV9 and TRBJ2-7, with 10 bases that match TRBD1. Germline V gene lookup returns CDR1 SGDLS and CDR2 YYNGEE. V gave up 1 base and J gave up 5 bases; unmatched junction bases: 3. The CDR3 totals 14 residues.

The V and J genes are TRBV28 and TRBJ2-1, with a weak D call TRBD1 (6 bases). This CDR3 comprises 14 residues. The germline V gene encodes CDR1 MDHEN and CDR2 SYDVKM. Trimming removed 3 bases from V and 6 bases from J, with 12 bases in between. This CDR3 reads CASSFTGTPNEQFF. The DNA for the CDR3 is TGTGCCAGCAGTTTTACCGGGACACCCAATGAGCAGTTCTTC.

The V and J genes are TRBV7-9 and TRBJ1-1; D not certain. This CDR3 region has 14 residues. The germline V and J ends were trimmed by 8 bases and 8 bases, with 21 bases remaining between them. CDR1 and CDR2 (germline): SEHNR, FQNEAQ (reference sequence). Here the CDR3 reads CASGLPETESEAFF. CDR3 coding DNA: TGTGCCAGCGGCCTTCCAGAGACGGAGTCAGAAGCTTTCTTT.

V usage is TRBV5-1 and J usage is TRBJ1-2, with D tentatively TRBD1 (5 bases). Deletions cut 2 bases from V and 6 bases from J, with 17 bases between. CDR1 and CDR2 from the germline V gene are SGHRS and YFSETQ. The CDR3 extends over 15 amino acids. The CDR3 spells CASSFTGTDEHGYTF. In nucleotides, the CDR3 is TGCGCCAGCAGCTTTACCGGGACCGATGAGCATGGCTACACCTTC.

The V gene is TRBV15, the J gene TRBJ2-7; D may be TRBD1 or TRBD2 (5 bases each). The V end was cut by 3 bases, the J end by 2 bases, with 14 bases between. Germline lookup yields CDR1 LNHNV and CDR2 YYDKDF (reference sequence). This CDR3 has 15 amino acids. The CDR3 spells CATSSGPRDAYEQYV. The CDR3 coding sequence is TGTGCCACCAGCAGCGGGCCCAGGGACGCCTACGAGCAGTACGTC.

The chain is built from TRBV4-3 and TRBJ1-2; D is uncertain. Trimming shortened V by 0 bases and J by 9 bases, and 5 bases separated the two germline ends. The CDR3 length is 11 residues. Germline CDR1 is LGHNA and CDR2 is YSLEER. As DNA, the CDR3 is TGCGCCAGCAGCCAAGAAATGCGCTACACCTTC. Translating it yields CASSQEMRYTF.